This T cell receptor (beta chain) was identified in a study of blood T cell repertoires in COVID-19. Study in general: Donors in the United States, Italy and Spain gave samples during acute or convalescent COVID-19.

This CDR3 spans 11 amino acids. CDR1 is SGHVS, CDR2 FNYEAQ, per germline. Authors' methods: Nucleated cell counts were estimated from reference gene primer amplification. Clones were sequenced by immunoSEQ multiplex PCR, and TCRdb holds only the in-frame ones, with some missing. Clonal size and the V and J genes are those of that table, whereas D and trimming came from the DNA. This table holds about 88,000 clones, roughly 70% found once. This clone occurred a few times. This sequence was found in an older woman in a cohort sampled during active or convalescent COVID-19. The sequencing sample was made of peripheral blood. V and J are TRBV7-6 and TRBJ2-1, with a possible D match to TRBD2 (5 bases). The DNA for the CDR3 is TGTGCAGCTAGCATTGGCAATGAGCAGTTCTTC. Its protein is CAASIGNEQFF.